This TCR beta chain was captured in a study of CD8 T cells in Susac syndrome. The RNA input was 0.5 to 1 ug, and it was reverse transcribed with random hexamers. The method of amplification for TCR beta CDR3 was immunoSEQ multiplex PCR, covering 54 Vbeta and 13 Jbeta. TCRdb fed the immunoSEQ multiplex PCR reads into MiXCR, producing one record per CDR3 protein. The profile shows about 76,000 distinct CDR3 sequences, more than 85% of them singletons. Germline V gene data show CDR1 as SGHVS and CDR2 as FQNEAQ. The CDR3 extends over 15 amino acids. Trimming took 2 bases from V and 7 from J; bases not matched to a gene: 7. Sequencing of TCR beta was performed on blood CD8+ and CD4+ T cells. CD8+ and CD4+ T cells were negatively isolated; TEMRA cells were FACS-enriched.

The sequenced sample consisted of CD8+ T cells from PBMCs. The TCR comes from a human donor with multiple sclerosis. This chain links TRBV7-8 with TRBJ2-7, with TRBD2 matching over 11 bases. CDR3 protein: CASSLFLAGGREQYF. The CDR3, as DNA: TGTGCCAGCAGCTTATTCCTAGCGGGAGGTAGAGAGCAGTACTTC.